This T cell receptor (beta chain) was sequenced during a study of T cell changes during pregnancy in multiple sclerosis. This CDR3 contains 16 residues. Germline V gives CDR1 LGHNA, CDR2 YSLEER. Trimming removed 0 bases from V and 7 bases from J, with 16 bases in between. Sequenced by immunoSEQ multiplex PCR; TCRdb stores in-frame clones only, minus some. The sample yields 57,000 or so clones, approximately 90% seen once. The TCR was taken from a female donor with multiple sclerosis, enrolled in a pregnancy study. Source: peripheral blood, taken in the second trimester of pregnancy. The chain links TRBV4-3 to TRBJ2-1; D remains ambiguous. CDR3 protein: CASSQDFRARENEQFF. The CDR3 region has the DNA TGCGCCAGCAGCCAAGATTTCCGCGCTCGCGAGAATGAGCAGTTCTTC.